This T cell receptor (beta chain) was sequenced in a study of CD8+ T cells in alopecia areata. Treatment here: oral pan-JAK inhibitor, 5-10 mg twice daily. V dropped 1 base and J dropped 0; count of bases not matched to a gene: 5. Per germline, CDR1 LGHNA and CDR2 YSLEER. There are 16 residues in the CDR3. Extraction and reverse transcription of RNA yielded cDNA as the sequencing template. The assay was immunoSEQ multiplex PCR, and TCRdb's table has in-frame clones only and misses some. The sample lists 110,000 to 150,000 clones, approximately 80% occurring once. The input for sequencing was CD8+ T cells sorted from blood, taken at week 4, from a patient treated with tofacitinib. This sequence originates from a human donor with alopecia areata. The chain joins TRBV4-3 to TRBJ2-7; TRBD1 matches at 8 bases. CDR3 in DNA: TGCGCCAGCAGCCAAGGGACAGGGACCTACTCCTACGAGCAGTACTTC. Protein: CASSQGTGTYSYEQYF.